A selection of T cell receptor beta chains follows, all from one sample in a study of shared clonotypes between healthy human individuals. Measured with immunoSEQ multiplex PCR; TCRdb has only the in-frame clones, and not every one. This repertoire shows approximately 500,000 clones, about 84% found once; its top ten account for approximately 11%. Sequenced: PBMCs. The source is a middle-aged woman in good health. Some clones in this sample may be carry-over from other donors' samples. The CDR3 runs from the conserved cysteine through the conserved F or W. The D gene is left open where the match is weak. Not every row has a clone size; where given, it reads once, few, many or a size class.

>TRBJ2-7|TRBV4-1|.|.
TGCGCCAGCAGCCAAGTCGGCAGAGCCTACGAGCAGTACTTC
CASSQVGRAYEQYF
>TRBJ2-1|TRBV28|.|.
TGTGCCAGCCTTCCAGACGGTTACAATGAGCAGTTCTTC
CASLPDGYNEQFF
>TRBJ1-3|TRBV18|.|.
TGTGCCAGCTCACCTAAAACAGGGACTGGAAACACCATATATTTT
CASSPKTGTGNTIYF
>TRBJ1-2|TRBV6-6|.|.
TGTGCCAGCAGTTACTCGGCCTCGGGGGGCTACACCTTC
CASSYSASGGYTF
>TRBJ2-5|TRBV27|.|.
TGTGCCAGCAGTTTAAGACTCCGAGAGACCCAGTACTTC
CASSLRLRETQYF
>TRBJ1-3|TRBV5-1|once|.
TGCGCCAGCAGCCCCGGTGGCGCTAACTCTGGAAACACCATATATTTT
CASSPGGANSGNTIYF
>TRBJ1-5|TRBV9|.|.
TGTGCCAGCAGCCCCCTGGGGGAGGTTCAGCCCCAGCATTTT
CASSPLGEVQPQHF
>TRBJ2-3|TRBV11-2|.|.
TGTGCCAGCAGCTTAGAGGGGTCCGATACGCAGTATTTT
CASSLEGSDTQYF
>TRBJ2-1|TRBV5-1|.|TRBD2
TGCGCCAGCAGCTTGGGGGGAGGTAGCGGGAGAGTCCATGAGCAGTTCTTC
CASSLGGGSGRVHEQFF
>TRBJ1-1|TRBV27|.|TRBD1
TGTGTGGCGGGACAGAACCTTGAAGCTTTCTTT
CVAGQNLEAFF
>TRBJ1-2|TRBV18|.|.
TGTGCCAGCTCACCACAGGGTATCTATGGCTACACCTTC
CASSPQGIYGYTF
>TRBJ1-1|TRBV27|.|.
TGTGCCAGCAGCCCTAGGAGATACAGCGTCACTGAAGCTTTCTTT
CASSPRRYSVTEAFF
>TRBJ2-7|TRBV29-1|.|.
TGCAGCGTTGGGGCCCGACTTTCTTACGAGCAGTACTTC
CSVGARLSYEQYF
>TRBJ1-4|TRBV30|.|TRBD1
TGTGCCTGGAGCGCAGACGACAGGGCCCAAAATGAAAAACTGTTTTTT
CAWSADDRAQNEKLFF
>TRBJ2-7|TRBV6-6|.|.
TGTGCCAGCGGCCCCTGGGCCGAGCAGTACTTC
CASGPWAEQYF
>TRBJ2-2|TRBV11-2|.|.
TGTGCCAGCAGCACCCCAAGTAACACCTGGGAGCTGTTTTTT
CASSTPSNTWELFF
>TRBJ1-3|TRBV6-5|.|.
TGTGCCAGCAGTTACTCGGGTCATGGAAACACCATATATTTT
CASSYSGHGNTIYF
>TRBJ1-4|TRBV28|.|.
TGTGCCAGCGGGCCTTGGGGGGCGGGTTCGGCTGAAAAACTGTTTTTT
CASGPWGAGSAEKLFF
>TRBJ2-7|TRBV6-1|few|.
TGTGCCAGCAGTGAGTCCGGGCGGGTGGGCTACGAGCAGTACTTC
CASSESGRVGYEQYF
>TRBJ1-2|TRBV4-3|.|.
TGCGCCAGCAGCCAAGTTGGCCAGGGAAACTATGGCTACACCTTC
CASSQVGQGNYGYTF
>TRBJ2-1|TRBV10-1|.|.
TGCGCCAGCAGTAGACAGCTCGACAATGAGCAGTTCTTC
CASSRQLDNEQFF
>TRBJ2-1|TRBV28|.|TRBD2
TGTGCCAGCAGTCCTAGCGGTCGTCCGCAGTTCTTC
CASSPSGRPQFF
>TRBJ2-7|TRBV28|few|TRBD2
TGTGCCAGCAGTTCGCCCGATTGGACTAGCGGCAATGACGAGCAGTACTTC
CASSSPDWTSGNDEQYF